The rows below give T cell receptor beta chains drawn from one sample of a study of shared clonotypes between healthy human individuals. The assay was immunoSEQ multiplex PCR, and TCRdb's table has in-frame clones only and misses some. The sample gives 1.5 million to 2.5 million clones, around 96% of which show up once; roughly 1% is in the top ten. Source material: naive CD8+ T cells sorted from blood. The receptors here all came from a young man in good health. The CDR3 runs from the conserved cysteine through the conserved F or W. The D gene is left open where the match is weak. Clone size is given for some rows only: seen once, a few or many times, or a class if the clone is expanded.

d_gene: -; abundance: once; v_gene: TRBV6-5; j_gene: TRBJ1-6; CDR3aa: CASNSLATGSPLHF; CDR3nt: TGTGCCAGCAATTCGCTGGCTACGGGTTCACCCCTCCACTTT
d_gene: -; abundance: -; v_gene: TRBV7-2; j_gene: TRBJ1-1; CDR3aa: CASSLRTGNTEAFF; CDR3nt: TGTGCCAGCAGCTTAAGAACAGGGAACACTGAAGCTTTCTTT
d_gene: -; abundance: -; v_gene: TRBV7-2; j_gene: TRBJ1-6; CDR3aa: CASREGSPLHF; CDR3nt: TGTGCCAGCCGGGAAGGGTCACCCCTCCACTTT
d_gene: TRBD1; abundance: -; v_gene: TRBV23-1; j_gene: TRBJ2-6; CDR3aa: CASSHPDRAPGGANVLTF; CDR3nt: TGCGCCAGCAGTCATCCGGACAGGGCCCCAGGAGGGGCCAACGTCCTGACTTTC
d_gene: -; abundance: -; v_gene: TRBV7-9; j_gene: TRBJ2-5; CDR3aa: CASSNILGETQYF; CDR3nt: TGTGCCAGCAGCAACATACTGGGGGAGACCCAGTACTTC
d_gene: TRBD2; abundance: -; v_gene: TRBV28; j_gene: TRBJ2-1; CDR3aa: CASSFSGGAIGSNEQFF; CDR3nt: TGTGCCAGCAGTTTTAGCGGGGGGGCGATCGGAAGCAATGAGCAGTTCTTC
d_gene: TRBD1; abundance: -; v_gene: TRBV5-4; j_gene: TRBJ2-1; CDR3aa: CASSRDRDDNEQFF; CDR3nt: TGTGCCAGCAGCCGGGACAGGGACGACAATGAGCAGTTCTTC
d_gene: -; abundance: -; v_gene: TRBV7-9; j_gene: TRBJ1-1; CDR3aa: CASSLGTGFLTEAFF; CDR3nt: TGTGCCAGCAGCTTAGGTACAGGGTTCTTAACTGAAGCTTTCTTT
d_gene: -; abundance: -; v_gene: TRBV19; j_gene: TRBJ2-1; CDR3aa: CASSIDQVYHEQFF; CDR3nt: TGTGCCAGTAGTATAGATCAGGTGTACCATGAGCAGTTCTTC
d_gene: TRBD2; abundance: -; v_gene: TRBV5-1; j_gene: TRBJ2-1; CDR3aa: CASSLTGGLYNEQFF; CDR3nt: TGCGCCAGCAGCCTCACGGGAGGGCTATACAATGAGCAGTTCTTC
d_gene: -; abundance: -; v_gene: TRBV2; j_gene: TRBJ2-3; CDR3aa: CASSAPSGQTDTQYF; CDR3nt: TGTGCCAGCAGTGCTCCTAGCGGACAGACAGATACGCAGTATTTT
d_gene: TRBD2; abundance: -; v_gene: TRBV4-1; j_gene: TRBJ2-2; CDR3aa: CASSQIRGLAGGVYTGELFF; CDR3nt: TGCGCCAGCAGCCAAATTAGGGGACTAGCGGGGGGTGTTTACACCGGGGAGCTGTTTTTT
d_gene: -; abundance: -; v_gene: TRBV5-1; j_gene: TRBJ1-2; CDR3aa: CASSSPTDGNYGYTF; CDR3nt: TGCGCCAGCAGCTCCCCTACGGACGGGAACTATGGCTACACCTTC
d_gene: -; abundance: -; v_gene: TRBV11-2; j_gene: TRBJ2-5; CDR3aa: CASSFLGGWETQYF; CDR3nt: TGTGCCAGCAGCTTTCTGGGGGGATGGGAGACCCAGTACTTC
d_gene: -; abundance: -; v_gene: TRBV19; j_gene: TRBJ2-7; CDR3aa: CASSIGVTSSYEQYF; CDR3nt: TGTGCCAGTAGTATAGGAGTCACGAGCTCCTACGAGCAGTACTTC
d_gene: -; abundance: -; v_gene: TRBV5-6; j_gene: TRBJ1-2; CDR3aa: CASSSSLSDYGYTF; CDR3nt: TGTGCCAGCAGCTCGTCTTTGTCGGACTATGGCTACACCTTC
d_gene: -; abundance: -; v_gene: TRBV6-5; j_gene: TRBJ1-1; CDR3aa: CASSYSQGMNTEAFF; CDR3nt: TGTGCCAGCAGTTACTCCCAGGGGATGAACACTGAAGCTTTCTTT
d_gene: -; abundance: -; v_gene: TRBV2; j_gene: TRBJ2-3; CDR3aa: CASSEFGAASTDTQYF; CDR3nt: TGTGCCAGCAGTGAGTTTGGCGCAGCGAGCACAGATACGCAGTATTTT
d_gene: TRBD1; abundance: -; v_gene: TRBV5-1; j_gene: TRBJ2-7; CDR3aa: CASSGDSYEQYF; CDR3nt: TGCGCCAGCAGCGGGGACAGCTACGAGCAGTACTTC
d_gene: -; abundance: -; v_gene: TRBV5-4; j_gene: TRBJ2-5; CDR3aa: CASSLDGPGTQYF; CDR3nt: TGTGCCAGCAGCTTGGATGGTCCAGGGACCCAGTACTTC
d_gene: -; abundance: -; v_gene: TRBV27; j_gene: TRBJ2-3; CDR3aa: CASGGQGVTSTDTQYF; CDR3nt: TGTGCCAGCGGGGGGCAGGGGGTTACTAGCACAGATACGCAGTATTTT
d_gene: TRBD2; abundance: -; v_gene: TRBV27; j_gene: TRBJ2-1; CDR3aa: CASSSGLAGVNEQFF; CDR3nt: TGTGCCAGCAGTTCAGGACTAGCGGGGGTCAATGAGCAGTTCTTC
d_gene: TRBD1; abundance: -; v_gene: TRBV5-1; j_gene: TRBJ2-7; CDR3aa: CASSFRGQAYEQYF; CDR3nt: TGCGCCAGCAGCTTCCGTGGACAGGCCTACGAGCAGTACTTC
d_gene: -; abundance: -; v_gene: TRBV7-9; j_gene: TRBJ2-1; CDR3aa: CASSLRGEQFF; CDR3nt: TGTGCCAGCAGCTTAAGAGGGGAGCAGTTCTTC
d_gene: -; abundance: once; v_gene: TRBV10-3; j_gene: TRBJ1-2; CDR3aa: CAISEFTGTDGYTF; CDR3nt: TGTGCCATCAGTGAGTTCACGGGGACCGATGGCTACACCTTC
d_gene: -; abundance: -; v_gene: TRBV5-6; j_gene: TRBJ2-3; CDR3aa: CASSLKSGPRGDTQYF; CDR3nt: TGTGCCAGCAGCTTGAAGAGTGGGCCCCGGGGGGATACGCAGTATTTT
d_gene: -; abundance: -; v_gene: TRBV15; j_gene: TRBJ2-3; CDR3aa: CATKVGDTQYF; CDR3nt: TGTGCCACCAAGGTGGGAGATACGCAGTATTTT
d_gene: TRBD1; abundance: -; v_gene: TRBV6-5; j_gene: TRBJ1-2; CDR3aa: CASRPQDRGDYGYTF; CDR3nt: TGTGCCAGCAGACCCCAGGACAGGGGGGACTATGGCTACACCTTC
d_gene: TRBD2; abundance: -; v_gene: TRBV9; j_gene: TRBJ2-3; CDR3aa: CASSPQSGGYLSTDTQYF; CDR3nt: TGTGCCAGCAGCCCCCAGAGCGGGGGATATCTAAGCACAGATACGCAGTATTTT
d_gene: -; abundance: -; v_gene: TRBV2; j_gene: TRBJ2-3; CDR3aa: CASSEQGSLSTDTQYF; CDR3nt: TGTGCCAGCAGTGAACAGGGGTCTCTAAGCACAGATACGCAGTATTTT
d_gene: -; abundance: few; v_gene: TRBV9; j_gene: TRBJ1-1; CDR3aa: CASSPFDRDVSEAFF; CDR3nt: TGTGCCAGCAGCCCATTCGACCGCGACGTGTCTGAAGCTTTCTTT
d_gene: -; abundance: -; v_gene: TRBV11-2; j_gene: TRBJ1-1; CDR3aa: CASSISLVGAENTEAFF; CDR3nt: TGTGCCAGCAGCATATCCTTGGTAGGGGCGGAGAACACTGAAGCTTTCTTT
d_gene: -; abundance: -; v_gene: TRBV6-1; j_gene: TRBJ1-2; CDR3aa: CASSATGPERIWGYTF; CDR3nt: TGTGCCAGCAGTGCCACGGGACCTGAAAGGATCTGGGGCTACACCTTC
d_gene: TRBD2; abundance: -; v_gene: TRBV5-6; j_gene: TRBJ2-7; CDR3aa: CASSLRLADTYEQYF; CDR3nt: TGTGCCAGCAGCTTGCGACTAGCGGATACCTACGAGCAGTACTTC
d_gene: -; abundance: -; v_gene: TRBV7-6; j_gene: TRBJ2-1; CDR3aa: CASSPSSTQAYNEQFF; CDR3nt: TGTGCCAGCAGTCCGTCCTCCACACAGGCCTACAATGAGCAGTTCTTC
d_gene: -; abundance: -; v_gene: TRBV10-3; j_gene: TRBJ1-2; CDR3aa: CAISESEAGYGYTF; CDR3nt: TGTGCCATCAGTGAGTCAGAGGCAGGGTATGGCTACACCTTC
d_gene: TRBD1; abundance: -; v_gene: TRBV27; j_gene: TRBJ1-4; CDR3aa: CASSLLAGTGPEKLFF; CDR3nt: TGTGCCAGCAGTTTATTAGCCGGGACAGGGCCCGAAAAACTGTTTTTT
d_gene: -; abundance: -; v_gene: TRBV21-1; j_gene: TRBJ2-2; CDR3aa: CASSKGHGLAGGYTGELFF; CDR3nt: TGTGCCAGCAGCAAAGGACACGGACTAGCGGGAGGGTACACCGGGGAGCTGTTTTTT
d_gene: TRBD1; abundance: few; v_gene: TRBV5-4; j_gene: TRBJ1-6; CDR3aa: CASSLAGQGDSPLHF; CDR3nt: TGTGCCAGCAGCTTGGCTGGACAGGGTGACTCACCCCTCCACTTT
d_gene: TRBD1; abundance: -; v_gene: TRBV7-9; j_gene: TRBJ2-5; CDR3aa: CASSLPSGQGEETQYF; CDR3nt: TGTGCCAGCAGCTTACCGTCGGGACAGGGTGAAGAGACCCAGTACTTC
d_gene: -; abundance: -; v_gene: TRBV9; j_gene: TRBJ2-6; CDR3aa: CASSVGGIPGANVLTF; CDR3nt: TGTGCCAGCAGCGTAGGGGGTATCCCGGGGGCCAACGTCCTGACTTTC
d_gene: -; abundance: -; v_gene: TRBV10-2; j_gene: TRBJ2-5; CDR3aa: CASADPWGQETQYF; CDR3nt: TGCGCCAGCGCCGATCCTTGGGGGCAAGAGACCCAGTACTTC
d_gene: TRBD1; abundance: -; v_gene: TRBV28; j_gene: TRBJ2-7; CDR3aa: CASSFDSLGQGTPEQYF; CDR3nt: TGTGCCAGCAGTTTCGATTCTTTGGGACAGGGGACTCCCGAGCAGTACTTC
d_gene: -; abundance: -; v_gene: TRBV25-1; j_gene: TRBJ2-7; CDR3aa: CASSEYGGGGEQYF; CDR3nt: TGTGCCAGCAGTGAATATGGAGGGGGCGGCGAGCAGTACTTC
d_gene: -; abundance: -; v_gene: TRBV5-6; j_gene: TRBJ1-6; CDR3aa: CASARGEGSPLHF; CDR3nt: TGTGCCAGCGCCCGCGGAGAGGGTTCACCCCTCCACTTT
d_gene: TRBD1; abundance: -; v_gene: TRBV28; j_gene: TRBJ2-7; CDR3aa: CASRGQETYEQYF; CDR3nt: TGTGCCAGCCGAGGACAGGAGACCTACGAGCAGTACTTC
d_gene: -; abundance: -; v_gene: TRBV9; j_gene: TRBJ1-2; CDR3aa: CASKGNYGYTF; CDR3nt: TGTGCCAGCAAGGGAAACTATGGCTACACCTTC
d_gene: TRBD2; abundance: -; v_gene: TRBV28; j_gene: TRBJ2-2; CDR3aa: CASSFSGDTGELFF; CDR3nt: TGTGCCAGCAGTTTCAGCGGGGACACCGGGGAGCTGTTTTTT
d_gene: -; abundance: -; v_gene: TRBV6-5; j_gene: TRBJ2-7; CDR3aa: CASTNSGYEQYF; CDR3nt: TGTGCCAGCACCAACTCGGGTTACGAGCAGTACTTC
d_gene: -; abundance: -; v_gene: TRBV5-8; j_gene: TRBJ1-1; CDR3aa: CASSLRQNTEAFF; CDR3nt: TGTGCCAGCAGCTTGAGACAGAACACTGAAGCTTTCTTT
d_gene: -; abundance: once; v_gene: TRBV5-6; j_gene: TRBJ1-4; CDR3aa: CASSLAPNEKLFF; CDR3nt: TGTGCCAGCAGCCTCGCCCCCAATGAAAAACTGTTTTTT
d_gene: TRBD2; abundance: -; v_gene: TRBV7-8; j_gene: TRBJ2-5; CDR3aa: CASSPRGGREAWDETQYF; CDR3nt: TGTGCCAGCAGCCCCCGCGGAGGACGGGAGGCTTGGGATGAGACCCAGTACTTC
d_gene: -; abundance: -; v_gene: TRBV9; j_gene: TRBJ1-2; CDR3aa: CASSQDSWDGYTF; CDR3nt: TGTGCCAGCAGCCAGGACAGTTGGGATGGCTACACCTTC
d_gene: TRBD1; abundance: -; v_gene: TRBV13; j_gene: TRBJ1-6; CDR3aa: CASSPPGGVEPLHF; CDR3nt: TGTGCCAGCAGCCCCCCAGGGGGCGTTGAACCCCTCCACTTT
d_gene: TRBD2; abundance: -; v_gene: TRBV7-9; j_gene: TRBJ2-3; CDR3aa: CASRMTSGGYTGTQYF; CDR3nt: TGTGCCAGCAGGATGACTAGCGGGGGATACACAGGTACGCAGTATTTT
d_gene: TRBD2; abundance: -; v_gene: TRBV5-1; j_gene: TRBJ2-7; CDR3aa: CASSLTSGSHYEQYF; CDR3nt: TGCGCCAGCAGCTTGACTAGCGGGAGCCACTACGAGCAGTACTTC
d_gene: -; abundance: -; v_gene: TRBV19; j_gene: TRBJ2-1; CDR3aa: CASSIDPPTRNEQFF; CDR3nt: TGTGCCAGTAGTATAGACCCCCCGACTAGGAATGAGCAGTTCTTC
d_gene: TRBD2; abundance: -; v_gene: TRBV2; j_gene: TRBJ2-7; CDR3aa: CASSDSLAGPYEQYF; CDR3nt: TGTGCCAGCAGTGATTCCCTAGCGGGGCCCTACGAGCAGTACTTC
d_gene: -; abundance: -; v_gene: TRBV6-6; j_gene: TRBJ1-1; CDR3aa: CASSEGVAEAFF; CDR3nt: TGTGCCAGCAGCGAAGGGGTGGCTGAAGCTTTCTTT
d_gene: -; abundance: -; v_gene: TRBV19; j_gene: TRBJ2-7; CDR3aa: CASSPFTGYEQYF; CDR3nt: TGTGCCAGTAGTCCGTTCACAGGGTACGAGCAGTACTTC